These T cell receptor beta chains were read from a single sample in a study of low-dose radiotherapy and immunotherapy resistance in tumors. One entry per CDR3 protein results from TCRdb running MiXCR on the reads. The sample holds roughly 90,000 distinct CDR3 sequences, 20% seen once. Sequencing was performed on PBMCs, taken after low-dose radiotherapy plus immunotherapy. The source of these receptors is a female donor with ovarian cancer. CDR3s include the opening cysteine and the closing phenylalanine or tryptophan. D genes are given only for firm matches. Clone size, where shown, is once, few, many, or a class for clones that have expanded.

CASTTTGQGDQPQHF | TGTGCCAGCACTACTACAGGACAGGGCGATCAGCCCCAGCATTTT | TRBV12-3/TRBV12-4 | once | TRBJ1-5 | TRBD1
CASSSRRGYEQYF | TGTGCCAGCAGCTCTAGACGGGGTTACGAGCAGTACTTC | TRBV7-8 | many | TRBJ2-7 | .
CASSLPTTGNTIYF | TGTGCCAGCAGTTTACCAACGACTGGAAACACCATATATTTT | TRBV28 | many | TRBJ1-3 | .
CASSAGGGSQETQYF | TGCGCCAGCAGCGCTGGGGGAGGATCACAAGAGACCCAGTACTTC | TRBV5-1 | many | TRBJ2-5 | .
CASSLTSSPLHF | TGTGCCAGCAGTTTAACTAGTTCACCCCTCCACTTT | TRBV28 | . | TRBJ1-6 | .
CASLWVGEQFF | TGTGCCAGTCTGTGGGTCGGTGAGCAGTTCTTC | TRBV19 | many | TRBJ2-1 | .
CASSFQETQYF | TGTGCCAGCAGCTTTCAGGAGACCCAGTACTTC | TRBV5-6 | many | TRBJ2-5 | .
CSASRGLSYEQYF | TGCAGTGCTAGTAGGGGGCTCTCCTACGAGCAGTACTTC | TRBV20-1 | many | TRBJ2-7 | TRBD1
CASSFGGESTDTQYF | TGTGCCAGCAGTTTTGGCGGGGAAAGCACAGATACGCAGTATTTT | TRBV27 | many | TRBJ2-3 | .
CSASRLAGGGEQYF | TGCAGTGCCTCCCGACTAGCGGGAGGCGGCGAGCAGTACTTC | TRBV20-1 | few | TRBJ2-7 | TRBD2
CASRKRVGEAFF | TGTGCCAGCAGAAAACGGGTCGGTGAAGCTTTCTTT | TRBV28 | . | TRBJ1-1 | .
CAKPRDWVYEQYF | TGTGCCAAACCCCGGGACTGGGTCTACGAGCAGTACTTC | TRBV28 | many | TRBJ2-7 | .
CASSVTDSNQPQHF | TGTGCCAGCAGCGTGACAGATAGCAATCAGCCCCAGCATTTT | TRBV9 | . | TRBJ1-5 | .
CASSPTSGNYNEQFF | TGTGCCAGCAGCCCTACTAGCGGGAACTACAATGAGCAGTTCTTC | TRBV7-3 | few | TRBJ2-1 | TRBD2
CASSLVGGSSGGAGETQYF | TGTGCCAGCAGCTTAGTTGGGGGATCTAGCGGGGGGGCCGGGGAGACCCAGTACTTC | TRBV7-2 | many | TRBJ2-5 | TRBD2
CASRDRGPNTEAFF | TGTGCCAGCCGGGACAGGGGGCCGAACACTGAAGCTTTCTTT | TRBV19 | many | TRBJ1-1 | TRBD1
CASSREGRLSGNTIYF | TGTGCCAGCAGCCGAGAGGGACGGCTCTCTGGAAACACCATATATTTT | TRBV12-3/TRBV12-4 | many | TRBJ1-3 | .
CASRSRDRGVLPLHF | TGTGCCAGCAGAAGCCGGGACAGGGGGGTTCTACCCCTCCACTTT | TRBV28 | many | TRBJ1-6 | TRBD1
CASSSLIFSGTDTQYF | TGTGCCAGCAGTTCCCTGATTTTTTCTGGCACAGATACGCAGTATTTT | TRBV27 | . | TRBJ2-3 | .
CASSLLSEQFF | TGTGCCAGCAGTTTGTTGTCTGAGCAGTTCTTC | TRBV28 | many | TRBJ2-1 | .
CSVGSLQGLYNEQFF | TGCAGCGTTGGTTCCCTCCAAGGGCTCTACAATGAGCAGTTCTTC | TRBV29-1 | many | TRBJ2-1 | .
CASSLGKDGYTF | TGTGCCAGCAGCTTAGGGAAGGATGGCTACACCTTC | TRBV7-8 | many | TRBJ1-2 | .
CASRGSPGTPNQPQHF | TGTGCCAGCAGAGGTTCCCCCGGGACCCCTAATCAGCCCCAGCATTTT | TRBV12-3/TRBV12-4 | many | TRBJ1-5 | .
CAWSVGVSSGNTIYF | TGTGCCTGGAGTGTGGGCGTGAGCTCTGGAAACACCATATATTTT | TRBV30 | few | TRBJ1-3 | .